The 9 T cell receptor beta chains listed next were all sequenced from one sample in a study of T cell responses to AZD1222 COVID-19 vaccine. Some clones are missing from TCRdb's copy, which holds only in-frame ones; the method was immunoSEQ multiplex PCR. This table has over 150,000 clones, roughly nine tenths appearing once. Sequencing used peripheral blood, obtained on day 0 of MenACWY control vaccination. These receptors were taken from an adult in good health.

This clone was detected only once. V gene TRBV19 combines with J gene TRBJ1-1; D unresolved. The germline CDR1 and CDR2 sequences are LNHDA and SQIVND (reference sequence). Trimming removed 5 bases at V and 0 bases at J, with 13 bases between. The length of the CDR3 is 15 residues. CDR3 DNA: TGTGCCAGTAGTGCCCATAACCTCATGAACACTGAAGCTTTCTTT. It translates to CASSAHNLMNTEAFF. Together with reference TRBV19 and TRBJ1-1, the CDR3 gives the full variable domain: DGGITQSPKYLFRKEGQNVTLSCEQNLNHDAMYWYRQDPGQGLRLIYYSQIVNDFQKGDIAEGYSVSREKKESFPLTVTSAQKNPTAFYLCASSAHNLMNTEAFFGQGTRLTVV.

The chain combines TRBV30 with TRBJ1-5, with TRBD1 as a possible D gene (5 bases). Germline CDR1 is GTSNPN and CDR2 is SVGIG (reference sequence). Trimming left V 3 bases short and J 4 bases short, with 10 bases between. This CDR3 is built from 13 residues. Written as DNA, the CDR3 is TGTGCCTGGAGCGGGGCAGAAAATCAGCCCCAGCATTTT. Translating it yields CAWSGAENQPQHF. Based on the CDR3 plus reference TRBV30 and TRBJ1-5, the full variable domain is SQTIHQWPATLVQPVGSPLSLECTVEGTSNPNLYWYRQAAGRGLQLLFYSVGIGQISSEVPQNLSASRPQDRQFILSSKKLLLSDSGFYLCAWSGAENQPQHFGDGTRLSIL.

CDR3 loop: CASRPGRASYEQYF. DNA of the CDR3: TGTGCCAGCAGGCCTGGACGGGCCTCCTACGAGCAGTACTTC. The chain employs TRBV5-6 and TRBJ2-7; D uncertain. CDR1 SGHDT and CDR2 YYEEEE come from the germline V gene. There are 14 residues in the CDR3. The V and J ends lost 5 bases and 0 bases respectively, with 12 bases between them.

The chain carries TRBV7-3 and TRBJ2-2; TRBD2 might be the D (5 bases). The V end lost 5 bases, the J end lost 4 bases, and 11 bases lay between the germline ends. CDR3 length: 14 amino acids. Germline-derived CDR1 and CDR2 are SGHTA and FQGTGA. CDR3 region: CASSLLAGTGELFF. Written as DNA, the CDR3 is TGTGCCAGCAGCCTTCTAGCAGGCACCGGGGAGCTGTTTTTT.

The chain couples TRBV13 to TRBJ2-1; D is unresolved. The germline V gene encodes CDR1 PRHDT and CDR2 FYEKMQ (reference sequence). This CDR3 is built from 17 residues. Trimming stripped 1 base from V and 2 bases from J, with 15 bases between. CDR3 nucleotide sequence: TGTGCCAGCAGCTTAGTAGGGTCGGAAAGTGCCTACAATGAGCAGTTCTTC. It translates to CASSLVGSESAYNEQFF.

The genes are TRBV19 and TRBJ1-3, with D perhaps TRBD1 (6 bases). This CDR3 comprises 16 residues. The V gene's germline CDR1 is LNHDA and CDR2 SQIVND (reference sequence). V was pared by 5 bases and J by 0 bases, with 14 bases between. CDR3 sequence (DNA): TGTGCCAGTAGTCCAGAGACAGGCCACTCTGGAAACACCATATATTTT. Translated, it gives CASSPETGHSGNTIYF.

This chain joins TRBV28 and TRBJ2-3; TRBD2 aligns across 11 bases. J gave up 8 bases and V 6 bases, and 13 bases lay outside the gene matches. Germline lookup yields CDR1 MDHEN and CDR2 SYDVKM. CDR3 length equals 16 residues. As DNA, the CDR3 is TGTGCCAGCAGCACCCCAGCTAGCGGGGGGAGGGGTACGCAGTATTTT. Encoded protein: CASSTPASGGRGTQYF.

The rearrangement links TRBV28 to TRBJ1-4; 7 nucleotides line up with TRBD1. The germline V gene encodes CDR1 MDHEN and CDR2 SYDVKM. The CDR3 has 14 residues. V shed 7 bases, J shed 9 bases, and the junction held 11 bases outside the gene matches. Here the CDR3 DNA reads TGTGCCAGCACTCCTGAGGGGGCTCGGAAAAAACTGTTTTTT. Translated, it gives CASTPEGARKKLFF.

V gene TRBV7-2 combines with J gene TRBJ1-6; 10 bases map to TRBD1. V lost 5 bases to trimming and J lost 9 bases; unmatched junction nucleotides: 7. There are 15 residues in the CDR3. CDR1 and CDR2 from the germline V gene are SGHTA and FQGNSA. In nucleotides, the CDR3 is TGTGCCAGCAGCCTCCGACAGGGGGCATCTTCACCCCTCCACTTT. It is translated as CASSLRQGASSPLHF. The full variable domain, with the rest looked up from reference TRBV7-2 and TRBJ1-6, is GAGVSQSPSNKVTEKGKDVELRCDPISGHTALYWYRQSLGQGLEFLIYFQGNSAPDKSGLPSDRFSAERTGGSVSTLTIQRTQQEDSAVYLCASSLRQGASSPLHFGNGTRLTVT.